Listed below are T cell receptor beta chains from one sample, sequenced in a study of cytomegalovirus exposure and HLA in healthy donors. Sequenced by immunoSEQ multiplex PCR; TCRdb stores in-frame clones only, minus some. Here the sample spans roughly 99,000 clones, roughly 72% being singletons. The sequenced sample consisted of PBMCs. These receptors all come from a man aged 25-45 years in good health and CMV-seronegative. CDR3s leave out the opening cysteine and the closing phenylalanine or tryptophan. D genes are given only for firm matches.

d_gene,v_gene,CDR3aa
-,TRBV29-1,SVEGLVPGELF
-,TRBV5-4,ASSRRTQDTDTQY
-,TRBV29-1,SVTEGNQPQH
-,TRBV7-8,ASSPFGGAKSTEAF
TRBD2,TRBV9,ASNTGGRVNEQY
-,TRBV27,ASKSGRSGQPQH
TRBD2,TRBV7-8,ASSPRERGPGTQY
TRBD2,TRBV11-2,ASSLKGTSGATDTQY
-,TRBV7-9,ASSLEWGRTTTNEKLF
TRBD2,TRBV4-2,ASSQVPTSGVYNEQF
TRBD2,TRBV7-9,ASSLSGMGYNEQF
-,TRBV9,ASSVVGYGYT
-,TRBV7-8,ASSHQAESTDTQY
-,TRBV28,ASSFGGWGDEKLF
-,TRBV4-1,ASSQDLGGAGDTQY
-,TRBV7-8,ASRNTGYTGELF
-,TRBV4-1,ASSVQGLPNSNEQF
TRBD1,TRBV5-4,ASSPGQTNTGELF
-,TRBV5-8,ASSRTYEQY
TRBD1,TRBV6-1,ASSERTGHQPQH
-,TRBV5-1,ASSLEGATDNEQF
TRBD1,TRBV5-1,ASSLVAGGYEQY
TRBD1,TRBV5-1,ASSLAWTGKAYNEQF
-,TRBV6-6,ASSYEGTEAF
TRBD2,TRBV5-6,ASSPSGRAGETQY
TRBD2,TRBV5-1,ASSMTSDTDTQY
-,TRBV7-9,SSSLEPNQPQH
TRBD1,TRBV7-8,ASSSGQGVWQY
-,TRBV29-1,SHRDFSYNEQF
-,TRBV28,ASSPGSPLH
TRBD1,TRBV7-6,ASSLALGTAIEKLF
-,TRBV7-9,ASSLTSGVYEQY
-,TRBV13,ASSWASWGNTIY
TRBD1,TRBV6-4,ASSDRGRGGYT
TRBD1,TRBV6-1,AIKTGTGAYEQY
TRBD1,TRBV9,ASSAGTVNTEAF
-,TRBV19,ASSISGAEAF
-,TRBV30,AWSALTVNTEAF
TRBD2,TRBV7-3,ASSQGLADLNEQF
-,TRBV28,ASSLLQGGSGNTIY
-,TRBV21-1,ASSKAPGQSKETQY
-,TRBV28,ASSLSGRGEKLF
TRBD2,TRBV4-2,ASSPNPGLAYEQF
TRBD2,TRBV2,ASMTSGSSYEQY
TRBD2,TRBV28,ASSFGGGGPYNEQF
TRBD1,TRBV6-5,ASSPSGQGDQPQH
TRBD2,TRBV4-1,ASSQPLAGVHEQF
-,TRBV4-1,ASSQLATGDTQY
-,TRBV6-1,ASSGPGLRGGSEQY
-,TRBV10-3,ATLSGGEAF